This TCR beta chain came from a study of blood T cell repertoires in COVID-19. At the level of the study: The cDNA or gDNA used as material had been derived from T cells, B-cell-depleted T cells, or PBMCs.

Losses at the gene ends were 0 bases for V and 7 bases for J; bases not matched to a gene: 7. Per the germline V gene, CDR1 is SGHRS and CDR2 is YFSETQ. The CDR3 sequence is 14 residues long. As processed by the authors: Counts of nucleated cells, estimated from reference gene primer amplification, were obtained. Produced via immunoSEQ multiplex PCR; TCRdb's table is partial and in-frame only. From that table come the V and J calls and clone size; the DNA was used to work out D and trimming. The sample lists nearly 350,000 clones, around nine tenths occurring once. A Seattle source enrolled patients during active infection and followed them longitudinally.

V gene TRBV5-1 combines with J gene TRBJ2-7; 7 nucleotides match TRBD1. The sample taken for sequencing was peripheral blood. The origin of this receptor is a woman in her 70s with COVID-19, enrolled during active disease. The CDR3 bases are TGCGCCAGCAGCTTGGGACAGGGCGGAGGAGAGCAGTACTTC. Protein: CASSLGQGGGEQYF. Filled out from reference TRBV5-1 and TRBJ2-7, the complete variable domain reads KAGVTQTPRYLIKTRGQQVTLSCSPISGHRSVSWYQQTPGQGLQFLFEYFSETQRNKGNFPGRFSGRQFSNSRSEMNVSTLELGDSALYLCASSLGQGGGEQYFGPGTRLTVT.